This T cell receptor (beta chain) comes out of a study of molecular identifiers for immune sequencing clone quantification. TCRdb independently ran MiXCR on the PCR reads; one entry per CDR3 protein. The sample includes roughly 65,000 distinct CDR3 sequences, 17% seen only once; the top ten take over 1.2%. Remarks on this clonotype: A much larger clone lies a single base off, so this may be a read error.

This clonotype originated in a human donor in good health. Some libraries in this study had Jurkat cell RNA spiked in. The sequencing input was naive CD8+ T cells from blood, with Jurkat cell RNA spiked in. Subset here: FACS-sorted CD8+CD4-CCR7+CD45RA+ naive T cells.

For the CDR3, the DNA is TGTGCCAGCGGCTTAAACGATTTTTGGGGAGCTACTGAGCAGTTCTTC. As protein: CASGLNDFWGATEQFF. The rearrangement uses TRBV11-2 and TRBJ2-1; perhaps TRBD2 as D (5 bases). The CDR3 covers 16 residues. Germline values: CDR1 SGHAT, CDR2 FQNNGV.